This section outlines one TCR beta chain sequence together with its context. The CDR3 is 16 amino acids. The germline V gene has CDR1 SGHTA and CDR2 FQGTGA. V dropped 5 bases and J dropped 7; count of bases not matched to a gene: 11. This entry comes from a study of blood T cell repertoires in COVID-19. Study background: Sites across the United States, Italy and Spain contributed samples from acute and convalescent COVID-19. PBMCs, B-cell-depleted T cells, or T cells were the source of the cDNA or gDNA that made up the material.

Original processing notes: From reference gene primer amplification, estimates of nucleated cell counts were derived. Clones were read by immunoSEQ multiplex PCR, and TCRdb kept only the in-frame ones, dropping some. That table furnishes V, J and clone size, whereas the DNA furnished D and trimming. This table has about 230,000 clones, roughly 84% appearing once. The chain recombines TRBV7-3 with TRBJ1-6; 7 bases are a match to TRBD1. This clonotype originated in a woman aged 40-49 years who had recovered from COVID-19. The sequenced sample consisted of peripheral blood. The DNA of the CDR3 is TGTGCCAGCAGCCGATCTGGACAGGCGCGGAATTCACCCCTCCACTTT. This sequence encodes CASSRSGQARNSPLHF.